The 22 T cell receptor beta chains below all came from one sample that was sequenced in a study of T cells in Graves' hyperthyroidism and ophthalmopathy. RNA transcripts provided the source from which TCR beta CDR3 regions were amplified. TCR CDR3 underwent first-round RT-PCR with the HTBI primer set. TCRdb reprocessed the multiplex PCR reads via MiXCR and lists one record per CDR3 protein. Seen here are hundreds of thousands of distinct CDR3 sequences, about 38% observed once, and the top ten hold around 10%. Sequenced input: blood. The receptors shown here come from a man aged 18 to 29 with Graves' hyperthyroidism.

This rearrangement joins TRBV29-1 to TRBJ2-7; D tentatively reads TRBD1 or TRBD2 (6 bases each). Germline CDR1 is SQVTM and CDR2 is ANQGSEA. This CDR3 is built from 12 residues. V was pared by 3 bases and J by 6 bases, with 12 bases between. The CDR3 sequence: CSVENGGGEQYF. Here the CDR3 DNA reads TGCAGCGTTGAGAACGGGGGCGGCGAGCAGTACTTC.

This clonotype came up many times. The chain carries TRBV2 and TRBJ1-1; no definite D call. Trimming removed 7 bases from V and 1 base from J, with 10 bases in between. This CDR3 is built from 13 residues. Germline CDR1 and CDR2: SNHLY and FYNNEI. The CDR3 sequence is CASNLIPNTEAFF. The CDR3 DNA reads as TGTGCCAGCAACCTGATACCGAACACTGAAGCTTTCTTT.

Concerning this clonotype: One end of the junction is discordant with germline, which a read error may explain. The chain carries TRBV7-2 and TRBJ1-5; D is uncertain. Germline V gives CDR1 SGHTA, CDR2 FQGNSA. CDR3 size: 13 residues. The CDR3 here is CANSQGINQPQHF. The CDR3 DNA is TGTGCCAACAGCCAAGGGATTAATCAGCCCCAGCATTTT.

This clonotype was counted many times. The chain employs TRBV10-3 and TRBJ2-2, with 10 nucleotides matching TRBD2. The CDR3 runs to 14 residues. Looked up from germline, CDR1 is ENHRY and CDR2 is SYGVKD. With 11 bases clipped from V and 5 bases from J, the junction kept 8 bases outside the gene matches. CDR3 nucleotides: TGTGCCGGATCTAGCGGGAGACGAACCGGGGAGCTGTTTTTT. It yields the protein CAGSSGRRTGELFF.

The genes are TRBV20-1 and TRBJ2-6, with no clear D. The CDR3 length is 15 residues. Trimming stripped 2 bases from V and 0 bases from J, with 8 bases between. Germline V gives CDR1 DFQATT, CDR2 SNEGSKA (reference sequence). The CDR3 is CSARPRSSGANVLTF. The CDR3 nucleotides read TGCAGTGCTAGACCCAGAAGCTCTGGGGCCAACGTCCTGACTTTC.

This chain connects TRBV11-2 to TRBJ1-1; no clear D gene. Trimming took off 3 bases at V and 1 base at J, with 9 bases between the two ends. This CDR3 spans 14 amino acids. CDR1 and CDR2 (germline): SGHAT, FQNNGV. Here the CDR3 reads CASSFRRKNTEAFF. The CDR3 bases are TGTGCCAGCAGCTTTCGACGGAAGAACACTGAAGCTTTCTTT.

The chain joins TRBV2 to TRBJ1-1, with 12 nucleotides matching TRBD1. Trimming cost V 8 bases and J 4 bases; bases outside gene matches: 2. Germline-derived CDR1 and CDR2 are SNHLY and FYNNEI. CDR3 length: 13 amino acids. The CDR3 DNA sequence: TGTGCCAGCGGGGACAGGGGGCGCACTGAAGCTTTCTTT. Its protein is CASGDRGRTEAFF.

This chain connects TRBV2 to TRBJ1-1, with D uncertain. The CDR3 is made up of 15 amino acids. V was cut by 5 bases and J by 2 bases, with 15 bases left in between. Germline V gene lookup returns CDR1 SNHLY and CDR2 FYNNEI. The CDR3 DNA sequence: TGTGCCAGCAGTTCCCTGGACGTAGAAAACACTGAAGCTTTCTTT. Its translation: CASSSLDVENTEAFF.

This chain links TRBV14 with TRBJ2-2, with 10 bases identical to TRBD2. The V and J ends lost 0 bases and 4 bases, in that order; junction bases with no gene match: 8. This CDR3 contains 18 residues. Germline V gene sequence: CDR1 SGHDN, CDR2 FVKESK. The CDR3 DNA follows: TGTGCCAGCAGCCAAGAAGGAAGAACTAGCGGGATCACCGGGGAGCTGTTTTTT. It translates to CASSQEGRTSGITGELFF.

On this clonotype: A read error may explain this, as a much larger clone is one base away. This chain links TRBV20-1 with TRBJ2-7, with D possibly being TRBD2 (5 bases). The V and J ends lost 5 bases and 3 bases respectively, with 8 bases between them. The CDR3 loop spans 11 amino acids. The germline CDR1 and CDR2 sequences are DFQATT and SNEGSKA (reference sequence). CDR3 sequence: CSAGLDYEQYF. Here the CDR3 DNA reads TGCAGTGCTGGACTCGACTACGAGCAGTACTTC.

The chain has TRBV7-2 and TRBJ2-7, with D maybe TRBD2 (6 bases). V shed 2 bases and J shed 0 bases, with 14 bases lying between them. Germline V gene lookup returns CDR1 SGHTA and CDR2 FQGNSA. The CDR3 totals 16 residues. CDR3 DNA sequence: TGTGCCAGCAGCTTAATAGCGGCCCTGAGCTCCTACGAGCAGTACTTC. Its protein product is CASSLIAALSSYEQYF.

This chain uses TRBV29-1 with TRBJ2-3; perhaps TRBD1 as D (6 bases). The CDR3 sequence is 12 residues long. Germline V gene data show CDR1 as SQVTM and CDR2 as ANQGSEA. Trimming left V 6 bases short and J 3 bases short, with 10 bases between. The CDR3 loop is CSVRTVTDTQYF. In nucleotides, the CDR3 is TGCAGCGTAAGGACAGTAACAGATACGCAGTATTTT.

This clonotype has a count of ten or more. The chain is built from TRBV7-2 and TRBJ2-2; no reliable D call. Germline assignment: CDR1 SGHTA and CDR2 FQGNSA. This CDR3 is built from 14 residues. V lost 1 base, J lost 3 bases, and 6 bases lay in between. The CDR3 loop reads CASSLDSYTGELFF. CDR3 nucleotide sequence: TGTGCCAGCAGCTTAGACTCATACACCGGGGAGCTGTTTTTT.

At least ten counts were recorded for this clonotype. The rearrangement links TRBV29-1 to TRBJ1-1; D ambiguous. V lost 3 bases and J lost 6, with 8 bases in between. The CDR3 sequence is 11 residues long. Germline lookup yields CDR1 SQVTM and CDR2 ANQGSEA. This CDR3 is CSVDRPPEAFF. CDR3 coding DNA: TGCAGCGTTGACAGGCCCCCTGAAGCTTTCTTT.

This clonotype was detected ten times or more. The CDR3 is CASRRGGGADNYGYTF. The CDR3 DNA sequence: TGTGCCAGCAGGAGGGGAGGGGGCGCGGATAACTATGGCTACACCTTC. The rearrangement uses TRBV2 and TRBJ1-2, with 7 bases aligning to TRBD1. The CDR3 is 16 residues long. J lost 1 base, V lost 6 bases, and 11 bases had no gene match. Germline V CDR1 and CDR2: SNHLY, FYNNEI. The complete variable domain, with remaining parts taken from reference TRBV2 and TRBJ1-2, reads EPEVTQTPSHQVTQMGQEVILRCVPISNHLYFYWYRQILGQKVEFLVSFYNNEISEKSEIFDDQFSVERPDGSNFTLKIRSTKLEDSAMYFCASRRGGGADNYGYTFGSGTRLTVV.

The chain combines TRBV7-9 with TRBJ2-7, with TRBD1 matching 7 bases. Germline V gene data show CDR1 as SEHNR and CDR2 as FQNEAQ (reference sequence). After removal of 1 base from V and 4 bases from J, the junction contained 10 bases not matched to a gene. The CDR3 runs 16 residues. The CDR3 DNA sequence: TGTGCCAGCAGCTTAGTGGGGGACAGACAGTCGTACGAGCAGTACTTC. Its translation: CASSLVGDRQSYEQYF.

This chain joins TRBV5-1 and TRBJ2-7; 7 bases match TRBD1. CDR1 is SGHRS, CDR2 YFSETQ, per germline. With 2 bases clipped from V and 5 bases from J, the junction kept 16 bases outside the gene matches. CDR3 length: 17 residues. DNA of the CDR3: TGCGCCAGCAGCTTCTACGACAGGGATGGGTCCCTTGACGAGCAGTACTTC. Translation gives CASSFYDRDGSLDEQYF.

Remarks on this clonotype: A much larger clone is a single base away; this may be a read error. The CDR3 region has the DNA TGCAGCGTTATACGACAGGGGCTGACCCAGTACTTC. This gives the protein CSVIRQGLTQYF. The genes are TRBV29-1 and TRBJ2-5, with 8 nucleotides matching TRBD1. The junction had 6 bases not matched to a gene; V was cut back by 5 bases and J by 7 bases. The CDR3 has 12 amino acids. The germline V gene has CDR1 SQVTM and CDR2 ANQGSEA.

This chain uses TRBV10-3 with TRBJ1-1; no definite D call. This CDR3 is built from 11 residues. Germline values: CDR1 ENHRY, CDR2 SYGVKD. V was trimmed by 10 bases and J by 8 bases, leaving 14 bases between them. This CDR3 reads CASSQAYEAFF. CDR3 DNA sequence: TGTGCCAGCAGCCAAGCCTACGAAGCTTTCTTT.

For this clonotype: A junction end diverges from the germline sequence, so it may reflect a read error. The gene calls are TRBV11-2 and TRBJ2-2; possibly TRBD1 for D (5 bases). This CDR3 region has 16 residues. CDR1 is SGHAT and CDR2 is FQNNGV in the germline V gene. The CDR3 protein is CASSPVDRPNAGELFF. The CDR3 DNA is TGTGCCAGCAGCCCGGTCGACAGACCGAACGCCGGGGAGCTGTTTTTT.

The chain is built from TRBV25-1 and TRBJ1-2; D gene ambiguous. The germline CDR1 and CDR2 sequences are MGHDK and SYGVNS. The CDR3 spans 16 residues. V shed 8 bases and J shed 2 bases, with 21 bases lying between them. The CDR3 DNA follows: TGTGCCAGCGTTGAAAGTTCACTCCGGATCAACTATGGCTACACCTTC. Translating gives CASVESSLRINYGYTF.

The V and J genes are TRBV5-1 and TRBJ2-7; 9 nucleotides match TRBD1. Unmatched junction bases numbered 7, after V lost 4 bases and J lost 8 bases. The CDR3 is 13 residues long. CDR1 is SGHRS and CDR2 is YFSETQ in the germline V gene. This CDR3 reads CASSGGQGDKQYF. In DNA, the CDR3 is TGCGCCAGCAGCGGGGGACAGGGAGATAAGCAGTACTTC.